The rows below give T cell receptor beta chains drawn from one sample of a study of vaccination and CD4 T cells after COVID-19. These receptors have no identified antigens. Each CDR3 protein is one row after TCRdb ran MiXCR on the PCR reads. The repertoire holds 4,000 or so distinct CDR3 sequences, with 38% as singletons. Source material: CD4+ T cells from blood, cultured in vitro. These receptors were obtained from a human donor in good health. The CDR3 runs from the conserved cysteine through the conserved F or W. Each record gives: V gene, J gene, D gene, clone size, CDR3 DNA, CDR3 protein. A D gene is named only where the DNA matches it firmly. A clone size is listed for some rows: how often the clone was seen (once, few, many), or a class if it is expanded.

TRBV2	TRBJ2-3	.	few	TGTGCCAGCAGTGAGGGGGGTTGGCTGTCGGGCACAGATACGCAGTATTTT	CASSEGGWLSGTDTQYF
TRBV20-1	TRBJ2-3	.	few	TGCAGTGAGAAAGGGGAACCCACAGATACGCAGTATTTT	CSEKGEPTDTQYF
TRBV6-5	TRBJ1-2	TRBD1	.	TGTGCCAGCAGTTACCTCGGGACAGGGGTTGGCTACACCTTC	CASSYLGTGVGYTF
TRBV19	TRBJ1-2	.	.	TGTGCCAGTAGCATCACCCCTCGGGGGAACGGCTACACCTTC	CASSITPRGNGYTF
TRBV6-1	TRBJ2-2	TRBD2	.	TGTGCCAGCAACCGACTAGCGGGGACCGGGGAGCTGTTTTTT	CASNRLAGTGELFF
TRBV6-1	TRBJ1-2	TRBD1	few	TGTGCCAGCAGCTCGGGACAGGGAGAGGGCTACACCTTC	CASSSGQGEGYTF
TRBV14	TRBJ1-1	.	.	TGTGCCAGCAGCCAAGGGGGCTGGACTGAAGCTTTCTTT	CASSQGGWTEAFF
TRBV19	TRBJ1-2	.	.	TGTGCCAGTAGTATCATGACTAACTATGGCTACACCTTC	CASSIMTNYGYTF
TRBV3-1	TRBJ1-6	TRBD1	.	TGTGCCAGCAGCCAGGACAGGGATTCACCCCTCCACTTT	CASSQDRDSPLHF
TRBV7-7	TRBJ2-7	.	.	TGTGCCAGCAGCTTGGGTACCGACTCCTACGAGCAGTACTTC	CASSLGTDSYEQYF
TRBV12-3/TRBV12-4	TRBJ1-5	.	few	TGTGCCAGCAGCGTGGGGGGCGCGGGTAGTCAGCCCCAGCATTTT	CASSVGGAGSQPQHF
TRBV6-5	TRBJ1-2	.	.	TGTGCCAGCAGTTACTCCCCAGAATATGGCTACACCTTC	CASSYSPEYGYTF
TRBV18	TRBJ1-6	TRBD1	few	TGTGCCAGCTCACCCGGGACAGTGAATTCACCCCTCCACTTT	CASSPGTVNSPLHF
TRBV5-1	TRBJ1-6	.	.	TGCGCCAGCAAGGAGGCCTCCTATAATTCACCCCTCCACTTT	CASKEASYNSPLHF
TRBV2	TRBJ2-3	.	.	TGTGCCAGCAGTCGCACCCCGGGAGATACGCAGTATTTT	CASSRTPGDTQYF
TRBV20-1	TRBJ2-1	TRBD2	.	TGCAGTGTTCAACTAGCGGGGGGGTACAATGAGCAGTTCTTC	CSVQLAGGYNEQFF
TRBV7-9	TRBJ1-4	TRBD1	few	TGTGCCAGCAGCAGGGGGACAGGGTGGGAAAAACTGTTTTTT	CASSRGTGWEKLFF
TRBV30	TRBJ1-1	.	.	TGTGCCTGGATGAGACAGGCGAACGCTGAAGCTTTCTTT	CAWMRQANAEAFF
TRBV20-1	TRBJ2-5	.	.	TGCAGTGCCGGGGGGCTAGGAGAGACCCAGTACTTC	CSAGGLGETQYF
TRBV6-1	TRBJ2-3	TRBD2	few	TGTGCCAGCAGTCCTAGCGGGGGCCCAGATACGCAGTATTTT	CASSPSGGPDTQYF
TRBV5-1	TRBJ2-1	TRBD2	.	TGCGCCAGCAGCCTGACTAGCGGGGCATTAAGTGAGCAGTTCTTC	CASSLTSGALSEQFF
TRBV20-1	TRBJ2-3	TRBD2	.	TGCAGTGCTAGAGATCCCGGACTAGCGGGGTACACAGATACGCAGTATTTT	CSARDPGLAGYTDTQYF
TRBV20-1	TRBJ2-7	TRBD2	.	TGCAGTGCTAGAGTGGAAGCGGGAAGGTACGAGCAGTACTTC	CSARVEAGRYEQYF
TRBV4-1	TRBJ1-1	TRBD1	.	TGCGCCAGCAGCCTAGACAGGGTTCCTCGTCGGACTGAAGCTTTCTTT	CASSLDRVPRRTEAFF
TRBV6-1	TRBJ2-7	.	.	TGTGCCAGCAAGAGTGCCTCGGGATACGAGCAGTACTTC	CASKSASGYEQYF
TRBV29-1	TRBJ1-1	.	few	TGCAGCGTTTTGAGGGAAATGAACACTGAAGCTTTCTTT	CSVLREMNTEAFF
TRBV10-3	TRBJ2-7	TRBD1	.	TGTGCCACTACTCCGGGACAGGGTGGAGAGCAGTACTTC	CATTPGQGGEQYF
TRBV7-9	TRBJ1-3	.	few	TGTGCCAGCAGCTTAGCGGAAGGAAACACCATATATTTT	CASSLAEGNTIYF
TRBV20-1	TRBJ1-6	.	.	TGCAGTGCGGCGGACTATAGGAATTCACCCCTCCACTTT	CSAADYRNSPLHF
TRBV6-1	TRBJ2-1	TRBD1	few	TGTGCCAGCAGGTTCCAGGGGGCGAATGAGCAGTTCTTC	CASRFQGANEQFF
TRBV6-1	TRBJ1-1	TRBD1	few	TGTGCCAGCACTCAGGGGGTGGGAACTGAAGCTTTCTTT	CASTQGVGTEAFF
TRBV7-3	TRBJ1-1	.	.	TGTGCCAGCAGCTTAATGGGGACGAACACTGAAGCTTTCTTT	CASSLMGTNTEAFF
TRBV5-1	TRBJ1-1	.	.	TGCGCCAGCAGCCCGGCGCTGAACACTGAAGCTTTCTTT	CASSPALNTEAFF
TRBV2	TRBJ1-2	.	few	TGTGCCAGCAGTGAAGTGGGGGTTGGCTACACCTTC	CASSEVGVGYTF
TRBV6-1	TRBJ2-3	.	few	TGTGCCAGCAGTGTAACAGGGACCAATACGCAGTATTTT	CASSVTGTNTQYF
TRBV6-1	TRBJ1-5	.	few	TGTGCCAGCAGGGGGGCCTATAGCAATCAGCCCCAGCATTTT	CASRGAYSNQPQHF
TRBV7-2	TRBJ1-1	.	.	TGTGCCAGCAGAGCAAGGTTATCCGCTTTCTTT	CASRARLSAFF
TRBV12-3/TRBV12-4	TRBJ2-7	.	.	TGTGCCAGCAGTTCCGACGGGACTTTCTACGAGCAGTACTTC	CASSSDGTFYEQYF
TRBV6-1	TRBJ1-2	TRBD1	few	TGTGCCAGCAGTGGGGGACAGGGCAGCTATGGCTACACCTTC	CASSGGQGSYGYTF
TRBV24-1	TRBJ2-3	.	few	TGTGCCACCAGTGAGGGACGGTCCGGAGATACGCAGTATTTT	CATSEGRSGDTQYF
TRBV12-3/TRBV12-4	TRBJ1-5	TRBD1	few	TGTGCCAGCAGTCCCACAGGGGGCGGTCAGCCCCAGCATTTT	CASSPTGGGQPQHF
TRBV6-5	TRBJ2-7	TRBD1	.	TGTGCCAGCAGTTACCTGTGGGACAGCGGAGTTTACGAGCAGTACTTC	CASSYLWDSGVYEQYF
TRBV10-3	TRBJ1-5	TRBD1	.	TGTGCCATCAGTGAGTCAATCGGGACAGACAATCAGCCCCAGCATTTT	CAISESIGTDNQPQHF
TRBV20-1	TRBJ1-1	.	.	TGCAGTGCCAGAGCCGGCAGCCTCAACACTGAAGCTTTCTTT	CSARAGSLNTEAFF
TRBV7-8	TRBJ2-5	.	few	TGTGCCAGCAGCTTAAGTAACGGGGGCCAAGAGACCCAGTACTTC	CASSLSNGGQETQYF
TRBV5-6	TRBJ1-2	.	.	TGTGCCAGCAGCCACGGGCGGTCCTATGGCTACACCTTC	CASSHGRSYGYTF
TRBV30	TRBJ1-1	.	few	TGTGCCTACGGACAGAACACTGAAGCTTTCTTT	CAYGQNTEAFF